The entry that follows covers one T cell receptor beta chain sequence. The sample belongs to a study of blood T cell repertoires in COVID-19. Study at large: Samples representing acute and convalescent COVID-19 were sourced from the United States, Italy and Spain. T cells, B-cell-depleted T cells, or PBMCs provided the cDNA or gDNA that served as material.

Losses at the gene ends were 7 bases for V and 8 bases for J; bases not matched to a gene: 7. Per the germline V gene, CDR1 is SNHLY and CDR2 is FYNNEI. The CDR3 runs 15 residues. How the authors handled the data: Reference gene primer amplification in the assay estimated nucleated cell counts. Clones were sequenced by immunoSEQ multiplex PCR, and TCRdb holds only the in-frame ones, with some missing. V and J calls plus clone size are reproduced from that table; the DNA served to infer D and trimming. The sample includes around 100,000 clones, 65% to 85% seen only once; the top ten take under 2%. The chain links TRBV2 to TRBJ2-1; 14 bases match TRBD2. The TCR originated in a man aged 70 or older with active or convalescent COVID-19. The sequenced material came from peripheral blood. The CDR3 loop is CASTTSGGVTHEQFF. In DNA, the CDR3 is TGTGCCAGCACGACTAGCGGGGGGGTTACTCATGAGCAGTTCTTC.